The 25 T cell receptor beta chains below all came from one sample that was sequenced in a study of CD8+CD57+ T cells in acquired aplastic anemia. The patients chosen for sequencing had shown expansion of CD8+CD57+ cells (detected by flow cytometry). According to the study, genomic DNA was the template for TCR beta VDJ and CDR3 profiling. In TCRdb, the reads were re-called with MiXCR into one record per CDR3 protein. The profile covers around 210,000 distinct CDR3 sequences, with 55% to 65% appearing a single time and around three fifths taken by the ten largest. The sequencing input was sorted CD4+, CD8+, or CD8+CD57+ T cells (not recorded which) from PBMCs. These receptors were collected from a human donor with aplastic anemia.

The chain is built from TRBV7-9 and TRBJ2-5, with D possibly called TRBD1 or TRBD2 (6 bases each). Trimming stripped 4 bases from V and 3 bases from J, with 15 bases between. CDR1 is SEHNR, CDR2 FQNEAQ, per germline (reference sequence). The CDR3 has 15 amino acids. CDR3 DNA sequence: TGTGCCAGCAGCTGGAACGTCGGGGGCGAAGAGACCCAGTACTTC. This sequence encodes CASSWNVGGEETQYF.

The rearrangement joins TRBV20-1 to TRBJ1-2, with D unresolved. The CDR3 length is 15 residues. V lost 1 base to trimming and J lost 0 bases, with 12 bases between them. Per the germline V gene, CDR1 is DFQATT and CDR2 is SNEGSKA (reference sequence). In nucleotides, the CDR3 is TGCAGTGCTAGAGTGTTCGACACAACTAACTATGGCTACACCTTC. Protein product: CSARVFDTTNYGYTF.

CDR3 DNA: TGCAGTGCTGTGGGTAGCGCATCCACAGATACGCAGTATTTT. Translation: CSAVGSASTDTQYF. V is TRBV20-1 and J is TRBJ2-3; the D gene is possibly TRBD2 (5 bases). The germline V gene has CDR1 DFQATT and CDR2 SNEGSKA (reference sequence). V lost 5 bases to trimming and J lost 2 bases, with 14 bases between them. The CDR3 runs to 14 residues.

This clonotype was seen a single time. A junction end diverges from the germline sequence, so it may reflect a read error. The rearrangement joins TRBV28 to TRBJ2-3, with 11 bases fitting TRBD2. This CDR3 spans 15 amino acids. Looked up from germline, CDR1 is MDHEN and CDR2 is SYDVKM. For the CDR3, the DNA is TGTGCCAGCAGTCTGGGACTAGCGGACACAGATACGCAGTGTTTT. This encodes CASSLGLADTDTQCF. Full variable domain (rest looked up from reference TRBV28 and TRBJ2-3): DVKVTQSSRYLVKRTGEKVFLECVQDMDHENMFWYRQDPGLGLRLIYFSYDVKMKEKGDIPEGYSVSREKKERFSLILESASTNQTSMYLCASSLGLADTDTQCFGPGTRLTVL.

The genes are TRBV20-1 and TRBJ2-1; no reliable D call. V was shortened by 4 bases and J by 8 bases, with 15 bases between the two germline ends. In germline, CDR1 is DFQATT, CDR2 SNEGSKA (reference sequence). This CDR3 region has 13 residues. Written as DNA, the CDR3 is TGCAGTGCTACAAAACGGTTCCTGGATGAGCAGTTCTTC. Amino acid sequence: CSATKRFLDEQFF.

The chain has TRBV20-1 and TRBJ2-7; possibly TRBD1 for D (6 bases). The CDR3 loop spans 15 amino acids. The V gene lost 0 bases and the J gene lost 2 bases, with 14 bases spanning the gap. Germline CDR1 is DFQATT and CDR2 is SNEGSKA (reference sequence). The chain's CDR3 is CSARDPTGVTYEQYF. CDR3 sequence (DNA): TGCAGTGCTAGAGATCCGACAGGCGTCACCTACGAGCAGTACTTC.

This clonotype was found a few times. The chain has TRBV7-8 and TRBJ2-1, with TRBD2 matching 9 bases. In germline, CDR1 is SGHVS, CDR2 FQNEAQ. The CDR3 is 15 amino acids. Trimming took 8 bases from V and 4 from J; bases not matched to a gene: 9. The CDR3 coding sequence is TGTGCCAGCTTCCCCGCGGGAGGGGGATACAATGAGCAGTTCTTC. Translated: CASFPAGGGYNEQFF. Based on the CDR3 plus reference TRBV7-8 and TRBJ2-1, the full variable domain is GAGVSQSPRYKVAKRGQDVALRCDPISGHVSLFWYQQALGQGPEFLTYFQNEAQLDKSGLPSDRFFAERPEGSVSTLKIQRTQQEDSAVYLCASFPAGGGYNEQFFGPGTRLTVL.

The chain uses TRBV12-3 or TRBV12-4 and TRBJ2-5; no clear D gene. The CDR3 length is 16 residues. The CDR3 nucleotides are TGTGCTAGTGGTTTGCTATCAACGGCCCTCCAAGAGACCCAGTACTTC. This encodes CASGLLSTALQETQYF.

V and J are TRBV5-1 and TRBJ1-2; D possibly corresponds to TRBD1 (6 bases). There are 12 residues in the CDR3. The germline CDR1 and CDR2 sequences are SGHRS and YFSETQ. Trimming pared 1 base from V and 10 bases from J, leaving 11 bases between. CDR3 loop: CASSLTGLDYTF. For the CDR3, the DNA is TGCGCCAGCAGCTTGACAGGGCTCGACTACACCTTC.

This clonotype was counted only a few times. The chain is built from TRBV10-3 and TRBJ1-3; D is undetermined. The CDR3 totals 13 residues. V was shortened by 4 bases and J by 0 bases, with 4 bases between the two germline ends. Germline V lookup: CDR1 ENHRY, CDR2 SYGVKD. In DNA form, the CDR3 reads TGTGCCATCAGTGGCAACTCTGGAAACACCATATATTTT. It specifies CAISGNSGNTIYF.

The chain combines TRBV24-1 with TRBJ2-3; TRBD2 might be the D (5 bases). The germline CDR1 and CDR2 sequences are KGHDR and SFDVKD. The CDR3 consists of 17 residues. V was cut by 0 bases and J by 4 bases, with 16 bases left in between. This chain's CDR3 is CATSDLNRDWDPDTQYF. Here the CDR3 DNA reads TGTGCCACCAGTGATTTGAATCGGGATTGGGATCCAGATACGCAGTATTTT.

Comment on this clonotype: This may be a read error: a much more frequent sequence differs by one nucleotide. CDR3 bases: TGCAGTGCTACTGCCCTAGGGACTAGCGGAGGGGCCCAGTACTTC. Its protein is CSATALGTSGGAQYF. This chain uses TRBV20-1 with TRBJ2-5; TRBD2 matches at 11 bases. The germline V gene has CDR1 DFQATT and CDR2 SNEGSKA (reference sequence). Trimming at V came to 4 bases and at J to 9 bases, leaving 13 bases not matched to a gene. The CDR3 length is 15 residues.

This clonotype was counted only a few times. The chain couples TRBV7-2 to TRBJ2-2; 9 bases map to TRBD2. The length of the CDR3 is 15 residues. The junction had 6 bases not matched to a gene; V was cut back by 6 bases and J by 4 bases. Per germline, CDR1 SGHTA and CDR2 FQGNSA. The CDR3 loop is CASSPSRGGTGELFF. The CDR3, as DNA: TGTGCCAGCAGTCCCTCGCGGGGGGGCACCGGGGAGCTGTTTTTT.

Comment on this clonotype: Sequence at one end of the junction differs from germline and may be a read error. The chain is built from TRBV20-1 and TRBJ1-4; 8 bases fit TRBD1. Germline V lookup: CDR1 DFQATT, CDR2 SNEGSKA (reference sequence). This CDR3 contains 14 residues. The CDR3 bases are TGCAGTGCCAGAGGCACAGGGGGAACCGAAAAACTGTTTTTT. This gives the protein CSARGTGGTEKLFF.

This chain links TRBV20-1 with TRBJ1-6; 8 positions agree with TRBD1. Germline lookup yields CDR1 DFQATT and CDR2 SNEGSKA (reference sequence). The length of the CDR3 is 13 residues. The V and J ends lost 5 bases and 9 bases, in that order; junction bases with no gene match: 6. In DNA, the CDR3 is TGCAGTGCTGTGACAGGGGTAGGTTCACCCCTCCACTTT. Translated: CSAVTGVGSPLHF.

The rearrangement joins TRBV7-2 to TRBJ2-3, with a weak D call TRBD2 (6 bases). The V gene's germline CDR1 is SGHTA and CDR2 FQGNSA. V was clipped by 4 bases and J by 6 bases, with 14 bases between them. CDR3 length: 14 residues. CDR3 region: CASSSTRGWDTQYF. As DNA, the CDR3 is TGTGCCAGCAGCTCGACTAGGGGCTGGGATACGCAGTATTTT.

This clonotype has a handful of counts. A much bigger clone sits one base away, suggesting this may be a read error. The chain couples TRBV19 to TRBJ2-5; 10 nucleotides match TRBD1. CDR1 and CDR2 from the germline V gene are LNHDA and SQIVND (reference sequence). V dropped 9 bases and J dropped 9; count of bases not matched to a gene: 7. The CDR3 spans 12 residues. CDR3 nucleotide sequence: TGTGCCAGCAGCGCGGGGACAGGGGCCCAGTACTTC. Translated: CASSAGTGAQYF.

The chain employs TRBV12-3 or TRBV12-4 and TRBJ1-4; D is uncertain. Trimming took 2 bases from V and 5 from J, leaving 6 bases between them. This CDR3 has 13 residues. The CDR3 bases are TGTGCCAGCAGTTTAAGATTGAATGAAAAACTGTTTTTT. It is translated as CASSLRLNEKLFF.

The V call is TRBV24-1, the J call TRBJ1-1; no definite D call. The CDR3 length is 14 residues. V was trimmed by 2 bases and J by 0 bases, leaving 6 bases between them. Per the germline V gene, CDR1 is KGHDR and CDR2 is SFDVKD. CDR3: CATSDSPMNTEAFF. The CDR3, as DNA: TGTGCCACCAGTGATTCGCCCATGAACACTGAAGCTTTCTTT.

The chain recombines TRBV5-1 with TRBJ1-5, with 9 bases lining up with TRBD1. The CDR3 covers 13 residues. Trimming took 9 bases from V and 7 from J; bases not matched to a gene: 8. Germline V gene lookup returns CDR1 SGHRS and CDR2 YFSETQ. CDR3 sequence reads: CATSRTGEQPQHF. In DNA, the CDR3 is TGCGCCACCAGTCGGACAGGGGAACAGCCCCAGCATTTT.

V usage is TRBV20-1 and J usage is TRBJ2-3; 7 bases are a match to TRBD2. Germline V CDR1 and CDR2: DFQATT, SNEGSKA (reference sequence). Germline trimming cut 3 bases from V and 1 base from J; bases unmatched to any gene: 7. CDR3 length equals 15 residues. The CDR3 sequence: CSASLREGGTDTQYF. CDR3 DNA sequence: TGCAGTGCTAGTCTCAGGGAGGGTGGCACAGATACGCAGTATTTT.

The J gene is TRBJ1-4, the V gene TRBV20-1; unclear D gene. Trimming cost V 3 bases and J 6 bases, with 8 bases left between them. The V gene's germline CDR1 is DFQATT and CDR2 SNEGSKA (reference sequence). CDR3 length: 12 residues. Written as DNA, the CDR3 is TGCAGTGCTAGGGATAGTTATGAAAAACTGTTTTTT. Translation gives CSARDSYEKLFF.

V is TRBV29-1 and J is TRBJ2-2, with D possibly being TRBD1 or TRBD2 (5 bases each). Germline V gene data show CDR1 as SQVTM and CDR2 as ANQGSEA. The CDR3 spans 15 residues. V lost 5 bases, J lost 0 bases, and 13 bases lay in between. The CDR3 coding sequence is TGCAGCGTTCGGGGTACACAGGCGAACACCGGGGAGCTGTTTTTT. Its translation is CSVRGTQANTGELFF.

This chain uses TRBV6-5 with TRBJ1-1; the D is unclear. CDR1 and CDR2 from the germline V gene are MNHEY and SVGAGI. There are 12 residues in the CDR3. V dropped 2 bases and J dropped 4 bases, with 5 bases sitting between them. As DNA, the CDR3 is TGTGCCAGCAGTTACGTCGGCACTGAAGCTTTCTTT. As protein: CASSYVGTEAFF.

The chain couples TRBV9 to TRBJ1-2; D gene unclear. Germline-derived CDR1 and CDR2 are SGDLS and YYNGEE. The CDR3 has 12 amino acids. V was cut by 6 bases and J by 4 bases, with 10 bases left in between. In nucleotides, the CDR3 is TGTGCCAGCAATCGAGGGTCCTATGGCTACACCTTC. This codes for CASNRGSYGYTF.